In its sample, the clone carrying this TCR beta chain was seen a few times. What it recognizes is unknown. This record belongs to a study of T cell repertoires in cytomegalovirus infection. Study-level information: Public TCR beta signatures marked donors with CMV infection and the matching HLA. Study-level findings and limits: The study found HLA-C-restricted CMV-specific TCR beta clonotypes dominating the ex vivo response.

V was shortened by 5 bases and J by 4 bases, with 17 bases between the two germline ends. CDR3 length: 15 residues. TCRdb reprocessed the reads with MiXCR, giving one entry per CDR3 protein. The sample lists around 570,000 distinct CDR3 sequences, approximately 40% occurring once. The sample in question was cultured PBMCs, obtained from culture after CMV antigen stimulation. The source of this sequence is a human donor in good health (CMV status not recorded). Some clones in this sample may be carry-over from other donors' samples. V gene TRBV12-3 or TRBV12-4 combines with J gene TRBJ1-1; weak D call: TRBD1 (6 bases). In DNA form, the CDR3 reads TGTGCCAGCAGTATCACAGGGTCAAAAGGCACTGAAGCTTTCTTT. This encodes CASSITGSKGTEAFF.